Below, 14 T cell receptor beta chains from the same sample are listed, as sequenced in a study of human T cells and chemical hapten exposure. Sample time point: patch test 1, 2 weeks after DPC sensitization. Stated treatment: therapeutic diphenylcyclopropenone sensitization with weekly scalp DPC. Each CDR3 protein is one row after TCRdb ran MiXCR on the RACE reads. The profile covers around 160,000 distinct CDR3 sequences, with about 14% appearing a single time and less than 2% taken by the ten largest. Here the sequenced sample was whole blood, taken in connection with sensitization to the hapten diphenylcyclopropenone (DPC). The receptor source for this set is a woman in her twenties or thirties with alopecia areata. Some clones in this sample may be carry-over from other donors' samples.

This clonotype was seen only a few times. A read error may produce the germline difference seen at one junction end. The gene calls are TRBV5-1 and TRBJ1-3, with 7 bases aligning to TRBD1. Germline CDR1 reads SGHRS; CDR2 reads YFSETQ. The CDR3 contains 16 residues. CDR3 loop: CVSSMSTGTSGNTIYF. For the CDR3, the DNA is TGCGTCAGCAGTATGTCGACAGGGACCTCTGGAAACACCATATATTTT.

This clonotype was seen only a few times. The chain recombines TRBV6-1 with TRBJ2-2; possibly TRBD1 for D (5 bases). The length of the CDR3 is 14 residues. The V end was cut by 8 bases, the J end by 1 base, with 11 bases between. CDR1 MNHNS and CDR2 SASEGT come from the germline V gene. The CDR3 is CASARTQNTGELFF. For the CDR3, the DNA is TGTGCCAGCGCCAGGACACAGAACACCGGGGAGCTGTTTTTT.

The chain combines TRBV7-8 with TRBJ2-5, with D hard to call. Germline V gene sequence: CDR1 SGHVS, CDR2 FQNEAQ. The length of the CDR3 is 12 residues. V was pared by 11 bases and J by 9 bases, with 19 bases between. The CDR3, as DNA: TGTGCCGCAGCTGGAGTGCGTGGGGCCCAGTACTTC. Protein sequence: CAAAGVRGAQYF.

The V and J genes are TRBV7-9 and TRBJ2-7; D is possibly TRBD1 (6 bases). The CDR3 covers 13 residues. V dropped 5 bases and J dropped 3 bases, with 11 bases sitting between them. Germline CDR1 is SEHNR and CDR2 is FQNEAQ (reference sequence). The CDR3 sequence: CASSNRDNYEQYF. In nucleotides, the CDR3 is TGTGCCAGCAGCAACCGGGACAACTACGAGCAGTACTTC.

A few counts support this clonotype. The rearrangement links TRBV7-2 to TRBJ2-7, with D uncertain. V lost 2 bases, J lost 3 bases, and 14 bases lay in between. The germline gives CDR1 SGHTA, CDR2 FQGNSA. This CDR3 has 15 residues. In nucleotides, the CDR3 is TGTGCCAGCAGCTTACAAGCTCGGTTCCACTACGAGCAGTACTTC. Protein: CASSLQARFHYEQYF.

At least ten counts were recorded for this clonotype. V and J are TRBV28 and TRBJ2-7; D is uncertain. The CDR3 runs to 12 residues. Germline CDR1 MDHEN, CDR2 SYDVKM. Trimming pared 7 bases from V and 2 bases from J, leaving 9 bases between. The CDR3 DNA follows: TGTGCCAGCATGGGCCAGACCTACGAGCAGTACTTC. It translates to CASMGQTYEQYF.

The CDR3 DNA is TGTGCCAGCAGCTTAGAAGTGGGGGGCTATGGCTACACCTTC. It codes for CASSLEVGGYGYTF. The chain employs TRBV7-2 and TRBJ1-2; possible D gene TRBD1, 5 bases. Germline-derived CDR1 and CDR2 are SGHTA and FQGNSA. The length of the CDR3 is 14 residues. Trimming cost V 1 base and J 4 bases, with 10 bases left between them.

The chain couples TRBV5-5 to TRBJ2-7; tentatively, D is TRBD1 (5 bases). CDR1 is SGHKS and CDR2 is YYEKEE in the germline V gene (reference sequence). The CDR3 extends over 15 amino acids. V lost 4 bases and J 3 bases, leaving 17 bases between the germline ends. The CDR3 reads CASSQATGRIYEQYF. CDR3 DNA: TGTGCCAGCAGCCAAGCTACAGGAAGAATCTACGAGCAGTACTTC.

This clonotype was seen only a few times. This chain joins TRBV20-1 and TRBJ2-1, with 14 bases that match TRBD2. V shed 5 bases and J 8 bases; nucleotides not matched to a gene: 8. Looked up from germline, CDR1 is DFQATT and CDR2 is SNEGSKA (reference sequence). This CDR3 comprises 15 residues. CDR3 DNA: TGCAGTGCTTCGGGACTAGCGGGAGCGGAAGATGAGCAGTTCTTC. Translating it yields CSASGLAGAEDEQFF.

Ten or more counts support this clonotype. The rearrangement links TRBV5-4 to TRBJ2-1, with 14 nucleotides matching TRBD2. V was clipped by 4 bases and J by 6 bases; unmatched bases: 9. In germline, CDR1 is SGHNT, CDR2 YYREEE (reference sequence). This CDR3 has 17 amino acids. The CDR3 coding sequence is TGTGCCAGCAGCAAATTATCCGGGACTAGCGGGAGCAATGAGCAGTTCTTC. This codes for CASSKLSGTSGSNEQFF.

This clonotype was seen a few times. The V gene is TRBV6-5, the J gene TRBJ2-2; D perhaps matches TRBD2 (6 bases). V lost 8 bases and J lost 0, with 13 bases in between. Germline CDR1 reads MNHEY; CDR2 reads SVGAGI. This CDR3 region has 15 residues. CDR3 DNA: TGTGCCAGCCGACCGGGACTCTCGAACACCGGGGAGCTGTTTTTT. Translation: CASRPGLSNTGELFF.

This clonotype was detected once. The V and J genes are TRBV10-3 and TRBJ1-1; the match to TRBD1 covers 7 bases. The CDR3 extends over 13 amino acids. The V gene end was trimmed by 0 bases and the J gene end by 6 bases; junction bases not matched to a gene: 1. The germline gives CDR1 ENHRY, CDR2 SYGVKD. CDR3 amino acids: CAISESGGPEAFF. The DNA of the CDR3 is TGTGCCATCAGTGAGTCAGGGGGCCCTGAAGCTTTCTTT.

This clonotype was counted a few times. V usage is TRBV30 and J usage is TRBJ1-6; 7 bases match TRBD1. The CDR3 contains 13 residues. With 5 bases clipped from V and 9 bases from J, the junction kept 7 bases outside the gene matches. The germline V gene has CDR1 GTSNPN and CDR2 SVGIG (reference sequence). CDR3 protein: CAWDGDSGSPLHF. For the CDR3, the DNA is TGTGCCTGGGACGGGGACAGCGGTTCACCCCTCCACTTT. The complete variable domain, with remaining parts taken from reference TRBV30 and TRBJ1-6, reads SQTIHQWPATLVQPVGSPLSLECTVEGTSNPNLYWYRQAAGRGLQLLFYSVGIGQISSEVPQNLSASRPQDRQFILSSKKLLLSDSGFYLCAWDGDSGSPLHFGNGTRLTVT.

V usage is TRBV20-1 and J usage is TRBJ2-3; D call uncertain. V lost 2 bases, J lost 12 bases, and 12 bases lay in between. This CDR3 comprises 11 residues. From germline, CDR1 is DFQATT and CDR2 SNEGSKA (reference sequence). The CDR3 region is CSARSGAPQYF. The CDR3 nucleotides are TGCAGTGCTAGAAGTGGAGCTCCCCAGTATTTT.